This paragraph reports one T cell receptor beta chain. Its antigen remains unknown. The junction does not match germline at one end; this may be a read error. The data are from a study of yellow fever vaccine responses in identical twins. The CDR3 loop spans 16 amino acids. CDR1 MGHRA and CDR2 YSYEKL come from the germline V gene. General study findings and limits: After vaccination, twins' T cell response reportedly seemed partly convergent, partly personalized.

TCRdb reanalysed the RT-PCR reads using MiXCR and keeps one entry per CDR3 protein. The sample gives about 14,000 distinct CDR3 sequences, less than 85% of which show up once; 0.67% is in the top ten. The TCR originated in a woman between 18 and 29 years old who received the yellow fever vaccine. V and J are TRBV4-1 and TRBJ1-5, with a weak D call TRBD1 (6 bases). The sample was T cells from blood (PBMCs), unsorted or a sorted subset (not recorded which), taken before or after yellow fever vaccination (not recorded which). CDR3 loop: CASCQDEARGDQPQHF. The CDR3 DNA sequence: TGCGCCAGCTGCCAAGATGAGGCGAGGGGGGATCAGCCCCAGCATTTT.